The 21 T cell receptor beta chains in this list originate from one sample, sequenced in a study of T cell responses to AZD1222 COVID-19 vaccine. The protocol was immunoSEQ multiplex PCR, while the TCRdb copy is restricted to in-frame clones and leaves out a portion. The data hold roughly 100,000 clones, with about 86% observed a single time. Material: peripheral blood, obtained on day 0 of AZD1222 vaccination. The receptors originated from an adult in good health.

The chain uses TRBV19 and TRBJ1-1; 9 bases line up with TRBD1. The CDR3 is 15 amino acids. V lost 7 bases to trimming and J lost 1 base; unmatched junction nucleotides: 7. CDR1 and CDR2 from the germline V gene are LNHDA and SQIVND (reference sequence). CDR3 nucleotides: TGTGCCAGTACCTCCCGGGACAGGGAGAACACTGAAGCTTTCTTT. This codes for CASTSRDRENTEAFF. The full variable domain, completed using reference TRBV19 and TRBJ1-1, is DGGITQSPKYLFRKEGQNVTLSCEQNLNHDAMYWYRQDPGQGLRLIYYSQIVNDFQKGDIAEGYSVSREKKESFPLTVTSAQKNPTAFYLCASTSRDRENTEAFFGQGTRLTVV.

The rearrangement links TRBV7-2 to TRBJ1-5, with D perhaps TRBD1 (5 bases). The CDR3 totals 15 residues. With 4 bases removed from V and 0 bases from J, the gap between germline ends came to 10 bases. Per germline, CDR1 SGHTA and CDR2 FQGNSA. This CDR3 is CASSWGGNSNQPQHF. CDR3 bases: TGTGCCAGCAGCTGGGGGGGGAATAGCAATCAGCCCCAGCATTTT.

The chain combines TRBV28 with TRBJ2-1, with 9 nucleotides matching TRBD1. Losses at the gene ends were 2 bases for V and 7 bases for J; bases not matched to a gene: 6. Germline values: CDR1 MDHEN, CDR2 SYDVKM. The CDR3 runs to 15 residues. CDR3: CASSLTGTGINEQFF. The CDR3 nucleotides read TGTGCCAGCAGTTTAACCGGGACAGGGATTAATGAGCAGTTCTTC.

This rearrangement joins TRBV12-3 or TRBV12-4 to TRBJ1-2; 9 positions match TRBD1. The CDR3 contains 13 residues. V lost 5 bases to trimming and J lost 3 bases; unmatched junction nucleotides: 1. DNA of the CDR3: TGTGCCAGCAGTACAGGGGGCCACTATGGCTACACCTTC. It specifies CASSTGGHYGYTF.

The gene calls are TRBV5-1 and TRBJ1-2, with TRBD1 identical over 8 bases. The V segment lost 3 bases and the J segment 6 bases; nucleotides outside the gene matches: 4. Germline CDR1 is SGHRS and CDR2 is YFSETQ. The CDR3 length is 13 residues. In DNA, the CDR3 is TGCGCCAGCAGCTGGACAGGGTTCGATGGCTACACCTTC. It translates to CASSWTGFDGYTF.

The chain has TRBV28 and TRBJ1-2; 7 bases line up with TRBD1. This CDR3 has 14 amino acids. Germline CDR1 MDHEN, CDR2 SYDVKM. CDR3 sequence: CVARQGTTYYGYTF. As DNA, the CDR3 is TGTGTTGCGAGACAGGGAACGACGTACTATGGCTACACCTTC.

The rearrangement links TRBV3-1 (or the pseudogene TRBV3-2) to TRBJ1-2; 8 bases agree with TRBD1. The germline V gene encodes CDR1 LGHDT and CDR2 YNNKEL (reference sequence). V shed 1 base, J shed 4 bases, and the junction held 5 bases outside the gene matches. CDR3 length: 15 residues. The CDR3 is CASSQGMTGAYGYTF. The DNA for the CDR3 is TGTGCCAGCAGCCAAGGTATGACAGGGGCCTATGGCTACACCTTC.

The chain recombines TRBV3-1 (or the pseudogene TRBV3-2) with TRBJ2-3; 7 bases match TRBD2. This CDR3 is 17 amino acids long. CDR1 and CDR2 (germline): LGHDT, YNNKEL (reference sequence). Trimming cost V 1 base and J 0 bases; bases outside gene matches: 7. This CDR3 reads CASSQGESGTSTDTQYF. The CDR3 region has the DNA TGTGCCAGCAGCCAAGGAGAAAGCGGGACTAGCACAGATACGCAGTATTTT.

V gene TRBV7-3 combines with J gene TRBJ2-5; 9 bases are shared with TRBD2. CDR3 length equals 13 residues. Germline V lookup: CDR1 SGHTA, CDR2 FQGTGA. The trim removed 4 bases at V and 5 bases at J, leaving 2 bases unmatched. The CDR3 coding sequence is TGTGCCAGCAGCTATGGACTAGCGGAGACCCAGTACTTC. Translated: CASSYGLAETQYF.

This sequence joins TRBV4-2 and TRBJ1-4; the D gene is possibly TRBD1 (6 bases). This CDR3 contains 14 residues. V dropped 1 base and J dropped 7 bases, with 10 bases sitting between them. Germline V gene lookup returns CDR1 LGHNA and CDR2 YNFKEQ. The CDR3 DNA is TGTGCCAGCAGCCAAGTGGACAGAATTGAAAAACTGTTTTTT. It is translated as CASSQVDRIEKLFF.

This chain connects TRBV20-1 to TRBJ1-4; D unclear. Trimming took off 0 bases at V and 13 bases at J, with 9 bases between the two ends. The germline gives CDR1 DFQATT, CDR2 SNEGSKA (reference sequence). CDR3 length: 11 residues. The chain's CDR3 is CSARDHPLLFF. Here the CDR3 DNA reads TGCAGTGCTAGAGATCACCCCCTACTGTTTTTT.

The chain links TRBV4-1 to TRBJ1-1; D might be TRBD1 (5 bases). There are 16 residues in the CDR3. Germline V gives CDR1 MGHRA, CDR2 YSYEKL. Trimming stripped 0 bases from V and 2 bases from J, with 13 bases between. As DNA, the CDR3 is TGCGCCAGCAGCCAAGATATCAGGGCCCAAAACACTGAAGCTTTCTTT. Translating it yields CASSQDIRAQNTEAFF.

The rearrangement uses TRBV7-8 and TRBJ1-5; 7 bases match TRBD1. CDR1 and CDR2 from the germline V gene are SGHVS and FQNEAQ. The CDR3 is made up of 14 amino acids. V lost 5 bases, J lost 3 bases, and 4 bases stayed unmatched. CDR3 sequence: CASSQTGNNQPQHF. The DNA of the CDR3 is TGTGCCAGCAGCCAGACAGGGAACAATCAGCCCCAGCATTTT.

The rearrangement joins TRBV2 to TRBJ1-2; D gene unclear. The germline gives CDR1 SNHLY, CDR2 FYNNEI. The CDR3 spans 12 residues. Trimming shortened V by 4 bases and J by 8 bases, and 11 bases separated the two germline ends. CDR3 residues: CASSGRAGGYTF. CDR3 bases: TGTGCCAGCAGTGGTAGGGCAGGCGGCTACACCTTC.

The V and J genes are TRBV11-2 and TRBJ2-1; either TRBD1 or TRBD2 may fit D (6 bases each). The germline V gene has CDR1 SGHAT and CDR2 FQNNGV. V was clipped by 1 base and J by 7 bases, with 14 bases between them. The CDR3 spans 15 residues. The CDR3 nucleotides read TGTGCCAGCAGCTTAGGACCACTAGGGGGGAATGAGCAGTTCTTC. Translation: CASSLGPLGGNEQFF.

V and J are TRBV11-2 and TRBJ2-7, with D perhaps TRBD2 (6 bases). The CDR3 is 12 residues long. Germline CDR1 reads SGHAT; CDR2 reads FQNNGV. Trimming pared 5 bases from V and 3 bases from J, leaving 8 bases between. As DNA, the CDR3 is TGTGCCAGCAGCACGGGACTCTACGAGCAGTACTTC. This translates into CASSTGLYEQYF.

This clone appeared once. V gene TRBV11-2 combines with J gene TRBJ1-1; 7 positions match TRBD1. V dropped 2 bases and J dropped 3; count of bases not matched to a gene: 6. The CDR3 length is 15 residues. CDR1 SGHAT and CDR2 FQNNGV come from the germline V gene. This chain's CDR3 is CASSLLGRGDTEAFF. CDR3 nucleotides: TGTGCCAGCAGCTTATTAGGCAGGGGGGACACTGAAGCTTTCTTT.

This rearrangement joins TRBV5-1 to TRBJ1-2; 8 bases match TRBD1. J gave up 8 bases and V 4 bases, and 10 bases lay outside the gene matches. The CDR3 is made up of 14 amino acids. Germline CDR1 is SGHRS and CDR2 is YFSETQ. CDR3 nucleotides: TGCGCCAGCAGCGAGGGACAGGAAAACTCCGGCTACACCTTC. Its protein product is CASSEGQENSGYTF. Looking up the rest from reference TRBV5-1 and TRBJ1-2 gives the full variable domain: KAGVTQTPRYLIKTRGQQVTLSCSPISGHRSVSWYQQTPGQGLQFLFEYFSETQRNKGNFPGRFSGRQFSNSRSEMNVSTLELGDSALYLCASSEGQENSGYTFGSGTRLTVV.

On this clone itself: The junction departs from the called germline gene at one end, perhaps through a read error. The J gene is TRBJ2-1, the V gene TRBV7-2, with 12 positions matching TRBD2. Germline V gene data show CDR1 as SGHTA and CDR2 as FQGNSA. CDR3 length equals 15 residues. Here the CDR3 DNA reads TGTGCCAGCAGCCTAGCGGGAGGGCCCTCGAATGAGCAGTTCTTC. Its translation is CASSLAGGPSNEQFF.

The chain employs TRBV27 and TRBJ1-2; TRBD1 is a possible D gene (6 bases). The length of the CDR3 is 14 residues. V gave up 6 bases and J gave up 4 bases, with 15 bases separating them. From germline, CDR1 is MNHEY and CDR2 SMNVEV (reference sequence). The CDR3 region is CASRMGGGSYGYTF. The CDR3 DNA follows: TGTGCCAGCAGAATGGGAGGGGGGAGCTATGGCTACACCTTC.

The V and J genes are TRBV25-1 and TRBJ2-5; D gene unclear. The V gene lost 1 base and the J gene lost 5 bases, with 14 bases spanning the gap. This CDR3 comprises 15 residues. Germline V gene sequence: CDR1 MGHDK, CDR2 SYGVNS. CDR3 coding DNA: TGTGCCAGCAGTGAATCAGGACGGTCCTGGGAGACCCAGTACTTC. Translated, it gives CASSESGRSWETQYF.